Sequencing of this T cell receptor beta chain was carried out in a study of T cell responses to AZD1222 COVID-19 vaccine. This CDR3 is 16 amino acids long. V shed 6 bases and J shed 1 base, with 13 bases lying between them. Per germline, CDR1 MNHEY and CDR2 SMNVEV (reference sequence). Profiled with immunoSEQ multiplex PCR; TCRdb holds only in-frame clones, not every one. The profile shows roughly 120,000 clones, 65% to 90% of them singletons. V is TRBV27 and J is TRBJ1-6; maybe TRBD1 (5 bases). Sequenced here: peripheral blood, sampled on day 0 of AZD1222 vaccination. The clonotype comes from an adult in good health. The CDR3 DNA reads TGTGCCAGCAGATTAGGTGGGGGATCCTATAATTCACCCCTCCACTTT. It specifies CASRLGGGSYNSPLHF.